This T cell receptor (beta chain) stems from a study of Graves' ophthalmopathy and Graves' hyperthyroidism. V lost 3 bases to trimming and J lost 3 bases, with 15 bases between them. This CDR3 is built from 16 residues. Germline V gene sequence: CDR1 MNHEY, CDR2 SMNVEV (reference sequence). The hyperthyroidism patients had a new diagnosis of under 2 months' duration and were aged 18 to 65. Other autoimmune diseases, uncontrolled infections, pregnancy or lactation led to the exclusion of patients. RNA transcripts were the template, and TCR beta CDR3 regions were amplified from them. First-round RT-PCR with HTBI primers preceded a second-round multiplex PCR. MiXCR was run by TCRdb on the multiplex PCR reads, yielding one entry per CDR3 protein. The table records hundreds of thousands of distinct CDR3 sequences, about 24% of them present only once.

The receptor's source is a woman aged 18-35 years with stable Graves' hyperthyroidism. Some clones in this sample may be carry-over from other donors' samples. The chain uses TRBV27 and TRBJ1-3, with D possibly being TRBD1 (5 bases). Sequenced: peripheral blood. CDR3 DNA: TGTGCCAGCAGTTTGACAGCCCTACCCTTTGGAAACACCATATATTTT. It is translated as CASSLTALPFGNTIYF.